A single sample gave rise to the 12 T cell receptor beta chains below, sequenced in a study of CD8+ T cells in alopecia areata. The treatment: oral pan-JAK inhibitor, 5-10 mg twice daily. Extraction of RNA preceded its reverse transcription into cDNA, which served as the sequencing template. Libraries were prepared by immunoSEQ multiplex PCR; TCRdb keeps only in-frame clonotypes and omits some of them. The profile shows a few hundred thousand clones, around three fifths of them singletons. The sequencing used CD4+ T cells sorted from blood, collected at roughly week 52, from a patient treated with tofacitinib. The source of these receptors is a human donor with alopecia areata.

The chain recombines TRBV7-2 with TRBJ2-2; D not resolved. CDR1 is SGHTA and CDR2 is FQGNSA in the germline V gene. V was cut by 5 bases and J by 6 bases, with 19 bases left in between. CDR3 length: 16 amino acids. CDR3 in DNA: TGTGCCAGCAGCCACGGGTACCCACCCAACCCCGGGGAGCTGTTTTTT. Its translation is CASSHGYPPNPGELFF.

The J gene is TRBJ1-6, the V gene TRBV12-5; TRBD1 agrees at 8 bases. The CDR3 runs 15 residues. The V segment lost 5 bases and the J segment 7 bases; nucleotides outside the gene matches: 7. Germline CDR1 LGHNT, CDR2 FRNRAP. For the CDR3, the DNA is TGTGCTAGTGGTGACGGACAGGGTATCAATTCACCCCTCCACTTT. Its protein product is CASGDGQGINSPLHF.

This clone was observed a single time. The rearrangement uses TRBV30 and TRBJ1-2; D might be TRBD1 (5 bases). The CDR3 is 13 amino acids. The germline V and J ends were trimmed by 0 bases and 5 bases, with 10 bases remaining between them. The germline V gene has CDR1 GTSNPN and CDR2 SVGIG (reference sequence). CDR3 bases: TGTGCCTGGAGTGTACAGGAGGGATATGGCTACACCTTC. Protein sequence: CAWSVQEGYGYTF.

This clone was observed a few times. This chain connects TRBV5-6 to TRBJ2-7, with 7 bases that match TRBD1. CDR1 is SGHDT and CDR2 is YYEEEE in the germline V gene. V shed 4 bases, J shed 3 bases, and the junction held 13 bases outside the gene matches. The CDR3 spans 16 residues. The DNA of the CDR3 is TGTGCCAGCAGCCCAATGCGAAGGGACAGAAACTACGAGCAGTACTTC. This encodes CASSPMRRDRNYEQYF.

A few counts support this clone. This sequence joins TRBV7-2 and TRBJ1-5; possible D gene TRBD1, 5 bases. This CDR3 is built from 16 residues. Germline CDR1 and CDR2: SGHTA and FQGNSA. The V end lost 1 base, the J end lost 0 bases, and 10 bases lay between the germline ends. The CDR3 sequence: CASSLEQANSNQPQHF. CDR3 in DNA: TGTGCCAGCAGCTTAGAACAGGCGAATAGCAATCAGCCCCAGCATTTT.

The chain's CDR3 is CASSSDRDWGTDTQYF. The CDR3 DNA follows: TGTGCCAGCAGCTCTGACCGGGACTGGGGCACAGATACGCAGTATTTT. The V and J genes are TRBV5-4 and TRBJ2-3, with D tentatively TRBD2 (6 bases). Trimming cost V 3 bases and J 1 base, with 15 bases left between them. CDR3 length equals 16 residues. Germline CDR1 SGHNT, CDR2 YYREEE (reference sequence). Together with reference TRBV5-4 and TRBJ2-3, the CDR3 gives the full variable domain: ETGVTQSPTHLIKTRGQQVTLRCSSQSGHNTVSWYQQALGQGPQFIFQYYREEENGRGNFPPRFSGLQFPNYSSELNVNALELDDSALYLCASSSDRDWGTDTQYFGPGTRLTVL.

CDR3 nucleotides: TGTGCCAGCAGCTTGCCATTGAGCTCCTACAATGAGCAGTTCTTC. Encoded protein: CASSLPLSSYNEQFF. This rearrangement joins TRBV5-6 to TRBJ2-1, with D unclear. V shed 1 base and J shed 0 bases, with 8 bases lying between them. The CDR3 length is 15 residues. The germline CDR1 and CDR2 sequences are SGHDT and YYEEEE.

The CDR3 sequence is CSVGSTLTDTQYF. The CDR3 DNA is TGCAGCGTTGGTTCGACTCTCACAGATACGCAGTATTTT. The gene calls are TRBV29-1 and TRBJ2-3; D unclear. V was shortened by 4 bases and J by 2 bases, with 10 bases between the two germline ends. This CDR3 is 13 amino acids long. Germline V gene data show CDR1 as SQVTM and CDR2 as ANQGSEA.

The CDR3, as DNA: TGCAGCGTTGACTTGGGGCAGCGGAACACTGAAGCTTTCTTT. Its protein product is CSVDLGQRNTEAFF. The chain couples TRBV29-1 to TRBJ1-1; D is perhaps TRBD1 (5 bases). V was pared by 3 bases and J by 1 base, with 12 bases between. The germline CDR1 and CDR2 sequences are SQVTM and ANQGSEA. The CDR3 runs to 14 residues. Complete variable domain (other parts from reference TRBV29-1 and TRBJ1-1): SAVISQKPSRDICQRGTSLTIQCQVDSQVTMMFWYRQQPGQSLTLIATANQGSEATYESGFVIDKFPISRPNLTFSTLTVSNMSPEDSSIYLCSVDLGQRNTEAFFGQGTRLTVV.

This clone was detected once. This chain uses TRBV5-1 with TRBJ1-6, with D tentatively TRBD1 (6 bases). Germline CDR1 reads SGHRS; CDR2 reads YFSETQ. With 4 bases removed from V and 7 bases from J, the gap between germline ends came to 12 bases. The CDR3 has 14 residues. In DNA form, the CDR3 reads TGCGCCAGCAGCACCGGGACACCCAATTCACCCCTCCACTTT. Translated, it gives CASSTGTPNSPLHF.

The gene calls are TRBV5-1 and TRBJ2-2; the D call may be TRBD1 or TRBD2 (5 bases each). In germline, CDR1 is SGHRS, CDR2 YFSETQ. This CDR3 is built from 13 residues. V dropped 4 bases and J dropped 3 bases, with 7 bases sitting between them. CDR3 amino acids: CASSQGDTGELFF. The CDR3 region has the DNA TGCGCCAGCAGCCAGGGAGACACCGGGGAGCTGTTTTTT. Combining the CDR3 with reference TRBV5-1 and TRBJ2-2 gives the whole variable domain KAGVTQTPRYLIKTRGQQVTLSCSPISGHRSVSWYQQTPGQGLQFLFEYFSETQRNKGNFPGRFSGRQFSNSRSEMNVSTLELGDSALYLCASSQGDTGELFFGEGSRLTVL.

The chain carries TRBV10-3 and TRBJ2-3, with 11 bases that match TRBD1. The V and J ends lost 6 bases and 0 bases, in that order; junction bases with no gene match: 11. CDR3 length: 18 residues. The V gene's germline CDR1 is ENHRY and CDR2 SYGVKD. CDR3 loop: CAISAGTGGLWSTDTQYF. For the CDR3, the DNA is TGTGCCATCAGCGCGGGGACAGGGGGACTTTGGAGCACAGATACGCAGTATTTT.